This record concerns one T cell receptor (beta chain) sequence. Antigen: not known. The data originate from a study of vaccination effects on CD4 cells after COVID-19. In the study overall: Following the second dose by a median of 72 days, the post-vaccine samples were obtained.

Pools of viral peptides were used by the ViraFEST assay to expand antigen-specific CD4+ T cells ahead of sequencing. Isolation of CD4+ T cells took place after about 10 days of culture. Each participant was administered two doses of either the BNT162b2 or the mRNA-1273 vaccine. Clones were sequenced by immunoSEQ multiplex PCR, and TCRdb holds only the in-frame ones, with some missing. The sample includes 20,000 to 30,000 clones, about 79% of them seen just once. The sequencing here drew on CD4+ T cells from PBMCs cultured with SARS-CoV-2 spike peptides, taken after COVID-19 vaccination. This receptor was obtained from a human donor who received a COVID-19 vaccine. Some clones in this sample may be carry-over from other donors' samples.

CDR3 in amino acids: CASSHRDSYTGELFF. The CDR3 DNA is TGCGCCAGCAGTCATAGGGACTCCTACACCGGGGAGCTGTTTTTT. This rearrangement joins TRBV4-1 to TRBJ2-2, with D tentatively TRBD2 (6 bases). The CDR3 contains 15 residues. The V gene lost 6 bases and the J gene lost 3 bases, with 14 bases spanning the gap. Looked up from germline, CDR1 is MGHRA and CDR2 is YSYEKL.